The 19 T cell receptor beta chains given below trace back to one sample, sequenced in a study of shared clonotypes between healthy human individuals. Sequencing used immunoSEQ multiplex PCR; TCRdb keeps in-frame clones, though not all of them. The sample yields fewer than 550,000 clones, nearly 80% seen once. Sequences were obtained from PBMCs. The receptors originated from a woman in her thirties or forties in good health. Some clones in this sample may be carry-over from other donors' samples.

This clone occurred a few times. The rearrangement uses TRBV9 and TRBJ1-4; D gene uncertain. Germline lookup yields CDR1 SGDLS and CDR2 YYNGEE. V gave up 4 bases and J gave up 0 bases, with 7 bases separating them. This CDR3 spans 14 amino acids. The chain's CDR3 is CASSLLATNEKLFF. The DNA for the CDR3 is TGTGCCAGCAGCCTTCTTGCAACTAATGAAAAACTGTTTTTT.

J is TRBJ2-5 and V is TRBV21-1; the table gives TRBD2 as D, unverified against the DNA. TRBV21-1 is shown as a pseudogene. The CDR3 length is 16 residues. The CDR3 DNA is TGTGCCAGCAGCAAAGCGGTGGGGGGACTGAGCGAGACCCAGTACTTC. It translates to CASSKAVGGLSETQYF.

CDR3 loop: CASSPGTSDSYEQYF. The CDR3 bases are TGTGCCAGCTCGCCCGGGACTAGCGACTCCTACGAGCAGTACTTC. The chain joins TRBV18 to TRBJ2-7, with 10 bases matching TRBD2. V dropped 6 bases and J dropped 0; count of bases not matched to a gene: 5. Germline V gives CDR1 KGHSH, CDR2 LQKENI. The CDR3 is made up of 15 amino acids.

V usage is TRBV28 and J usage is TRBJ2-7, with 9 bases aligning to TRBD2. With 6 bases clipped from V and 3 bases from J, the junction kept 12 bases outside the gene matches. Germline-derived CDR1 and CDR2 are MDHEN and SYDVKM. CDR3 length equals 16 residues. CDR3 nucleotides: TGTGCCAGCAGCCCCGCGACTAGCGGAACTTACTACGAGCAGTACTTC. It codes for CASSPATSGTYYEQYF. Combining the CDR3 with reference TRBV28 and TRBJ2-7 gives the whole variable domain DVKVTQSSRYLVKRTGEKVFLECVQDMDHENMFWYRQDPGLGLRLIYFSYDVKMKEKGDIPEGYSVSREKKERFSLILESASTNQTSMYLCASSPATSGTYYEQYFGPGTRLTVT.

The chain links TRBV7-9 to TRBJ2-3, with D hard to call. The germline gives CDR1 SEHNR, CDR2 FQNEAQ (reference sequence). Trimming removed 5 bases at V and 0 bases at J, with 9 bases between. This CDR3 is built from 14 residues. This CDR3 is CASSPTASTDTQYF. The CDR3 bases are TGTGCCAGCAGCCCGACTGCTAGCACAGATACGCAGTATTTT.

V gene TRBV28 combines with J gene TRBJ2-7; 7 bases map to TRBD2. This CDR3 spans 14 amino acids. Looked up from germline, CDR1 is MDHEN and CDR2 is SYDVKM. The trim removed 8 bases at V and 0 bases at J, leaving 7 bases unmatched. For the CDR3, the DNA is TGTGCCAGCGGGTTGGGAGGGGTCTCCTACGAGCAGTACTTC. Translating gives CASGLGGVSYEQYF. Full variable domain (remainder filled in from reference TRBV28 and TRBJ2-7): DVKVTQSSRYLVKRTGEKVFLECVQDMDHENMFWYRQDPGLGLRLIYFSYDVKMKEKGDIPEGYSVSREKKERFSLILESASTNQTSMYLCASGLGGVSYEQYFGPGTRLTVT.

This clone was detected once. CDR3 DNA: TGCGCCAGCAGCCTACTAGCGGGTATGGGAGATACGCAGTATTTT. Translating it yields CASSLLAGMGDTQYF. V usage is TRBV4-1 and J usage is TRBJ2-3, with TRBD2 identical over 9 bases. Germline assignment: CDR1 MGHRA and CDR2 YSYEKL. The length of the CDR3 is 15 residues. V dropped 4 bases and J dropped 5; count of bases not matched to a gene: 7.

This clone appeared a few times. CDR3: CASSLAGSQPQHF. CDR3 DNA: TGTGCCAGCAGCTTAGCAGGGAGTCAGCCCCAGCATTTT. This chain uses TRBV11-2 with TRBJ1-5; D possibly corresponds to TRBD1 (5 bases). The V end lost 1 base, the J end lost 6 bases, and 7 bases lay between the germline ends. The germline gives CDR1 SGHAT, CDR2 FQNNGV. The CDR3 length is 13 residues.

CDR3 protein: CASSFAPGPTYEQYF. CDR3 bases: TGTGCCAGCAGTTTTGCTCCGGGGCCAACCTACGAGCAGTACTTC. The chain links TRBV28 to TRBJ2-7, with D perhaps matching TRBD1 or TRBD2 (5 bases each). The CDR3 consists of 15 residues. The germline V gene has CDR1 MDHEN and CDR2 SYDVKM. V lost 3 bases to trimming and J lost 2 bases, with 14 bases between them. Drawing the rest from reference TRBV28 and TRBJ2-7, the complete variable domain is DVKVTQSSRYLVKRTGEKVFLECVQDMDHENMFWYRQDPGLGLRLIYFSYDVKMKEKGDIPEGYSVSREKKERFSLILESASTNQTSMYLCASSFAPGPTYEQYFGPGTRLTVT.

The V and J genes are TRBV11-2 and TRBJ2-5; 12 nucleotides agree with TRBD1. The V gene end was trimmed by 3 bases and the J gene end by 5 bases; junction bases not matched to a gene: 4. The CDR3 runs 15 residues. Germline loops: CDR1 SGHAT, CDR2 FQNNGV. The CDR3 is CASSLGTGGGETQYF. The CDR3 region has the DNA TGTGCCAGCAGCTTGGGGACAGGGGGCGGTGAGACCCAGTACTTC.

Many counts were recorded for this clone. Here the CDR3 reads CASKKDRNTEAFF. Here the CDR3 DNA reads TGCGCCAGCAAAAAGGACAGGAACACTGAAGCTTTCTTT. V usage is TRBV10-2 and J usage is TRBJ1-1; D perhaps matches TRBD1 (6 bases). From germline, CDR1 is WSHSY and CDR2 SAAADI. V was clipped by 7 bases and J by 1 base, with 10 bases between them. The CDR3 runs to 13 residues.

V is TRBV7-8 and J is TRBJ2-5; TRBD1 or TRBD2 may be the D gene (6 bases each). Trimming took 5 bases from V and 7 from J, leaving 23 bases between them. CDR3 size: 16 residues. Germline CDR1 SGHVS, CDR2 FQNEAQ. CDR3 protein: CASSPSFGGVRGTQYF. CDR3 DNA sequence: TGTGCCAGCAGCCCCAGTTTCGGGGGCGTACGTGGGACCCAGTACTTC.

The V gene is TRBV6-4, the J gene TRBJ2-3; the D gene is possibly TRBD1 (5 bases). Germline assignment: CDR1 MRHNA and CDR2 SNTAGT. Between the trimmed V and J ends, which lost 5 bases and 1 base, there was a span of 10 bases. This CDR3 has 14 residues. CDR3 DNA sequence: TGTGCCAGCAGTACCAAAGGGGGCACAGATACGCAGTATTTT. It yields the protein CASSTKGGTDTQYF.

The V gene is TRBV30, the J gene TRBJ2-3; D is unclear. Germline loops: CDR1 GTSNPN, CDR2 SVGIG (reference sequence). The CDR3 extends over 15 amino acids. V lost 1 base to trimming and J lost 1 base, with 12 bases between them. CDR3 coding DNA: TGTGCCTGGAGTGGGAGAAAATTCCGCACAGATACGCAGTATTTT. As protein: CAWSGRKFRTDTQYF.

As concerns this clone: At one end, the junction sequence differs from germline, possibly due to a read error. CDR3: CAWSVTLTVRLTGGHTF. CDR3 in DNA: TGTGCCTGGAGCGTTACTCTGACAGTACGACTAACGGGTGGCCACACCTTC. The chain joins TRBV30 to TRBJ1-2; TRBD1 is a possible D gene (5 bases). Per germline, CDR1 GTSNPN and CDR2 SVGIG (reference sequence). This CDR3 region has 17 residues.

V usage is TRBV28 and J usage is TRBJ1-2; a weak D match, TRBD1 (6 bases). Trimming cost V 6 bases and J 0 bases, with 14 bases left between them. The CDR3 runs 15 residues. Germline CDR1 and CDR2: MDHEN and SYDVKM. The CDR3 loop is CASSRTALANYGYTF. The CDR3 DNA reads TGTGCCAGCAGCCGGACAGCGCTAGCTAACTATGGCTACACCTTC.

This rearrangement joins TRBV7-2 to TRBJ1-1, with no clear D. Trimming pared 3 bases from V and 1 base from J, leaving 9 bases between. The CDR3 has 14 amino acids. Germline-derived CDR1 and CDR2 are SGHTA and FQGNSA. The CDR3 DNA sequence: TGTGCCAGCAGCTTTAAGACACCGAACACTGAAGCTTTCTTT. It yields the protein CASSFKTPNTEAFF.

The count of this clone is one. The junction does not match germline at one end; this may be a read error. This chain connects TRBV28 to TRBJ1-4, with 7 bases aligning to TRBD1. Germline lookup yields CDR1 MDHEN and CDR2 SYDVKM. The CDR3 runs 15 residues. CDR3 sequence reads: CASRRQGSPDEQLFF. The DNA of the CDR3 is TGTGCCAGCAGGAGACAGGGTAGTCCCGATGAACAACTGTTTTTT.

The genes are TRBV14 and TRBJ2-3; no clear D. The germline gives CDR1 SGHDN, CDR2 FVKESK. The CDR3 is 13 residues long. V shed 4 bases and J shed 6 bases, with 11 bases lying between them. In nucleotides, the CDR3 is TGTGCCAGCAGCCTCATGATAACGGATACGCAGTATTTT. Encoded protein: CASSLMITDTQYF.